This T cell receptor beta chain was sequenced in a study of control samples from healthy donors and cancer patients. Sequenced by immunoSEQ multiplex PCR; TCRdb stores in-frame clones only, minus some. The sample consists of about 160,000 clones, roughly 89% of them appearing once. Germline loops: CDR1 SGHRS, CDR2 YFSETQ. The V end was cut by 0 bases, the J end by 3 bases, with 9 bases between. The CDR3 is made up of 14 amino acids. V and J are TRBV5-1 and TRBJ1-1, with D perhaps matching TRBD1 (5 bases). Input material: blood. This sequence was found in a man aged 30-40 years in good health. CDR3 protein: CASSLADSYTEAFF. As DNA, the CDR3 is TGCGCCAGCAGCTTGGCCGACAGCTACACTGAAGCTTTCTTT.